The next 27 T cell receptor beta chains were all read from a single sample in a study of blood T cell repertoires in COVID-19. Using immunoSEQ multiplex PCR, the repertoire was profiled, and TCRdb retains in-frame clones only, with some absent. The table has tens of thousands of clones, roughly 88% seen once. Sequencing was done on a sample of peripheral blood. These TCRs come from a man aged 60-69 years with acute or convalescent COVID-19.

J is TRBJ2-1 and V is TRBV10-2, with a possible D match to TRBD2 (6 bases). The CDR3 length is 15 residues. In germline, CDR1 is WSHSY, CDR2 SAAADI. V lost 1 base, J lost 5 bases, and 12 bases lay in between. CDR3 region: CASSEFSTSNNEQFF. CDR3 sequence (DNA): TGCGCCAGCAGTGAGTTCTCGACTAGTAACAATGAGCAGTTCTTC.

The chain employs TRBV27 and TRBJ2-3, with TRBD1 matching over 9 bases. Germline V CDR1 and CDR2: MNHEY, SMNVEV (reference sequence). The CDR3 is 16 residues long. J was trimmed by 3 bases and V by 5 bases; bases with no gene match: 9. The CDR3 is CASSPGTGKWTDTQYF. The CDR3, as DNA: TGTGCCAGCAGTCCCGGGACAGGGAAGTGGACAGATACGCAGTATTTT.

The chain recombines TRBV6-6 with TRBJ1-4; tentatively, D is TRBD1 (5 bases). This CDR3 comprises 15 residues. Germline V CDR1 and CDR2: MNHNY, SVGAGI (reference sequence). Trimming took 3 bases from V and 0 from J, leaving 8 bases between them. This chain's CDR3 is CASSYQGTTNEKLFF. For the CDR3, the DNA is TGTGCCAGCAGTTATCAGGGTACAACTAATGAAAAACTGTTTTTT.

The V gene is TRBV6-6, the J gene TRBJ2-2; tentatively, D is TRBD1 (6 bases). CDR1 MNHNY and CDR2 SVGAGI come from the germline V gene (reference sequence). V shed 8 bases and J shed 0 bases, with 13 bases lying between them. This CDR3 is 15 amino acids long. The CDR3 DNA is TGTGCCAGCGAGTCCGACAGGACGAACACCGGGGAGCTGTTTTTT. Its protein is CASESDRTNTGELFF.

A few counts support this clone. This chain joins TRBV6-2 or TRBV6-3 and TRBJ1-5, with TRBD1 matching 7 bases. Trimming cost V 6 bases and J 3 bases; bases outside gene matches: 8. CDR3 size: 15 residues. Germline V gene sequence: CDR1 MNHEY, CDR2 SVGEGT. The CDR3 reads CASSPGTADNQPQHF. The CDR3 DNA follows: TGTGCCAGCAGCCCCGGGACAGCCGACAATCAGCCCCAGCATTTT.

V usage is TRBV28 and J usage is TRBJ2-7; TRBD2 agrees at 7 bases. CDR3 length equals 14 residues. Trimming took 6 bases from V and 3 from J; bases not matched to a gene: 8. Germline V lookup: CDR1 MDHEN, CDR2 SYDVKM. CDR3 loop: CASSSRRGNYEQYF. DNA of the CDR3: TGTGCCAGCAGCTCCCGGCGGGGGAACTACGAGCAGTACTTC.

The rearrangement uses TRBV28 and TRBJ2-1; 10 positions match TRBD2. The CDR3 is made up of 15 amino acids. Trimming removed 5 bases from V and 4 bases from J; junction bases left unmatched: 5. Germline loops: CDR1 MDHEN, CDR2 SYDVKM. CDR3 sequence reads: CASSTGLAEYNEQFF. DNA for the CDR3: TGTGCCAGCAGTACCGGACTAGCGGAATACAATGAGCAGTTCTTC.

V usage is TRBV28 and J usage is TRBJ1-1, with D tentatively TRBD1 (5 bases). The germline V gene encodes CDR1 MDHEN and CDR2 SYDVKM. The V end was cut by 4 bases, the J end by 1 base, with 10 bases between. The CDR3 length is 14 residues. CDR3 region: CASSSWTQNTEAFF. CDR3 coding DNA: TGTGCCAGCAGTTCTTGGACACAGAACACTGAAGCTTTCTTT. Full variable domain (missing parts from reference TRBV28 and TRBJ1-1): DVKVTQSSRYLVKRTGEKVFLECVQDMDHENMFWYRQDPGLGLRLIYFSYDVKMKEKGDIPEGYSVSREKKERFSLILESASTNQTSMYLCASSSWTQNTEAFFGQGTRLTVV.

The chain joins TRBV3-1 (or the pseudogene TRBV3-2) to TRBJ1-6; no clear D. The CDR3 has 14 amino acids. Germline V lookup: CDR1 LGHDT, CDR2 YNNKEL (reference sequence). V was clipped by 0 bases and J by 5 bases, with 5 bases between them. In nucleotides, the CDR3 is TGTGCCAGCAGCCAAGATCGGGATAATTCACCCCTCCACTTT. It codes for CASSQDRDNSPLHF.

About this clone: This specimen includes other DNA sequences encoding the same CDR3. This chain links TRBV5-1 with TRBJ2-7; 11 bases map to TRBD2. This CDR3 spans 15 amino acids. V shed 0 bases and J 3 bases; nucleotides not matched to a gene: 2. Germline CDR1 is SGHRS and CDR2 is YFSETQ. The DNA of the CDR3 is TGCGCCAGCAGCTTGGGACTAGCGGGATTCTACGAGCAGTACTTC. Amino acid sequence: CASSLGLAGFYEQYF.

The V gene is TRBV7-9, the J gene TRBJ1-1; possible D gene TRBD1, 6 bases. With 5 bases removed from V and 3 bases from J, the gap between germline ends came to 19 bases. This CDR3 has 16 residues. Germline lookup yields CDR1 SEHNR and CDR2 FQNEAQ (reference sequence). The CDR3 sequence is CASSLDRSGADTEAFF. The CDR3, as DNA: TGTGCCAGCAGCCTCGACAGGTCCGGGGCGGACACTGAAGCTTTCTTT.

This chain uses TRBV24-1 with TRBJ1-4; 8 nucleotides align to TRBD1. V lost 10 bases, J lost 5 bases, and 5 bases stayed unmatched. Germline V lookup: CDR1 KGHDR, CDR2 SFDVKD. The CDR3 covers 13 residues. For the CDR3, the DNA is TGTGCCACACAGGGGGAAGTAAATGAAAAACTGTTTTTT. Protein product: CATQGEVNEKLFF.

The chain uses TRBV5-5 and TRBJ2-1; 9 bases are a match to TRBD2. V lost 6 bases, J lost 7 bases, and 11 bases stayed unmatched. This CDR3 spans 15 amino acids. From germline, CDR1 is SGHKS and CDR2 YYEKEE (reference sequence). In DNA form, the CDR3 reads TGTGCCAGCAACATACTAGCGGGCCCTAGGAATGAGCAGTTCTTC. Its protein is CASNILAGPRNEQFF.

The V call is TRBV18, the J call TRBJ2-4, with TRBD2 matching 10 bases. Germline CDR1 reads KGHSH; CDR2 reads LQKENI. The CDR3 sequence is 16 residues long. With 5 bases clipped from V and 7 bases from J, the junction kept 11 bases outside the gene matches. The CDR3 DNA follows: TGTGCCAGCTCAGGCTTCCTAGCGGGAGAAGCTAACATTCAGTACTTC. It yields the protein CASSGFLAGEANIQYF.

The gene calls are TRBV28 and TRBJ1-2; D is perhaps TRBD1 (5 bases). This CDR3 region has 13 residues. Trimming removed 7 bases at V and 5 bases at J, with 14 bases between. From germline, CDR1 is MDHEN and CDR2 SYDVKM. The CDR3 bases are TGTGCCAGCACCCTTGCGGGGGGTTATGGCTACACCTTC. It translates to CASTLAGGYGYTF.

This chain uses TRBV7-9 with TRBJ2-1; D is possibly TRBD2 (6 bases). The CDR3 sequence is 13 residues long. Looked up from germline, CDR1 is SEHNR and CDR2 is FQNEAQ (reference sequence). V was trimmed by 6 bases and J by 6 bases, leaving 12 bases between them. The CDR3 reads CASSTPGLNEQFF. Written as DNA, the CDR3 is TGTGCCAGCAGTACACCGGGACTCAATGAGCAGTTCTTC.

This chain links TRBV18 with TRBJ2-1; 9 bases agree with TRBD2. V lost 0 bases and J lost 1; bases outside the gene matches: 1. The CDR3 has 16 amino acids. The germline gives CDR1 KGHSH, CDR2 LQKENI. CDR3 bases: TGTGCCAGCTCACCACCGAGCGGGGGGTCCTACAATGAGCAGTTCTTC. Its translation: CASSPPSGGSYNEQFF.

The chain couples TRBV2 to TRBJ2-7; TRBD2 might be the D (6 bases). The V gene lost 4 bases and the J gene lost 2 bases, with 21 bases spanning the gap. The germline V gene has CDR1 SNHLY and CDR2 FYNNEI. The CDR3 is 17 amino acids. The CDR3 loop reads CASSGDVWTKRAYEQYF. CDR3 DNA: TGTGCCAGCAGTGGCGACGTCTGGACTAAGAGGGCCTACGAGCAGTACTTC.

This clone was seen only once. The gene calls are TRBV25-1 and TRBJ2-2, with 11 bases identical to TRBD2. The CDR3 has 16 residues. From germline, CDR1 is MGHDK and CDR2 SYGVNS. Unmatched junction bases numbered 8, after V lost 4 bases and J lost 7 bases. CDR3 sequence reads: CASSGSSGRQGGELFF. DNA for the CDR3: TGTGCCAGCAGTGGTTCTAGCGGGAGGCAGGGCGGGGAGCTGTTTTTT.

The gene calls are TRBV6-2 or TRBV6-3 and TRBJ2-3; possibly TRBD2 for D (5 bases). Trimming pared 3 bases from V and 7 bases from J, leaving 17 bases between. The CDR3 spans 15 residues. The germline V gene encodes CDR1 MNHEY and CDR2 SVGEGT. CDR3 coding DNA: TGTGCCAGCAGTTATAGCGAGCCCCGCAGGCATACGCAGTATTTT. This encodes CASSYSEPRRHTQYF.

The rearrangement links TRBV13 to TRBJ2-7, with 8 nucleotides matching TRBD1. Trimming removed 4 bases from V and 5 bases from J; junction bases left unmatched: 7. The CDR3 sequence is 14 residues long. In germline, CDR1 is PRHDT, CDR2 FYEKMQ (reference sequence). This chain's CDR3 is CASSSDRGGDEQYF. The CDR3 coding sequence is TGTGCCAGCAGCTCAGACAGGGGCGGGGACGAGCAGTACTTC.

V and J are TRBV28 and TRBJ1-1, with D maybe TRBD1 (6 bases). Germline CDR1 reads MDHEN; CDR2 reads SYDVKM. Between the trimmed V and J ends, which lost 8 bases and 1 base, there was a span of 8 bases. CDR3 length: 12 residues. The CDR3 region is CASYRENTEAFF. CDR3 coding DNA: TGTGCCAGCTACAGGGAGAACACTGAAGCTTTCTTT.

About this clone itself: This specimen includes other DNA sequences encoding the same CDR3. This chain joins TRBV9 and TRBJ1-1; 7 bases match TRBD1. Germline lookup yields CDR1 SGDLS and CDR2 YYNGEE. The CDR3 runs 15 residues. The J segment lost 0 bases and the V segment lost 5 bases, leaving 7 bases of the junction unmatched. The CDR3 spells CASSSGQRVNTEAFF. In nucleotides, the CDR3 is TGTGCCAGCAGTTCGGGACAGAGAGTGAACACTGAAGCTTTCTTT.

The rearrangement uses TRBV19 and TRBJ2-4; tentatively, D is TRBD2 (5 bases). This CDR3 has 14 amino acids. Germline V gene sequence: CDR1 LNHDA, CDR2 SQIVND (reference sequence). The ends were cut back, 6 bases at V and 7 bases at J, with 16 bases in the middle. Here the CDR3 DNA reads TGTGCCAGTAGCCCCGCCGGGCGAGGGAACATTCAGTACTTC. This translates into CASSPAGRGNIQYF.

This sequence joins TRBV11-2 and TRBJ2-7; TRBD1 agrees at 7 bases. Germline CDR1 SGHAT, CDR2 FQNNGV. V lost 5 bases, J lost 0 bases, and 13 bases stayed unmatched. The CDR3 has 17 amino acids. The DNA for the CDR3 is TGTGCCAGCAGCCCAATTGCCGGGACAGTACGCTCCTACGAGCAGTACTTC. Its protein is CASSPIAGTVRSYEQYF.

The V call is TRBV4-1, the J call TRBJ2-1, with 9 bases matching TRBD1. The V gene's germline CDR1 is MGHRA and CDR2 YSYEKL. CDR3 size: 15 residues. The V gene end was trimmed by 1 base and the J gene end by 8 bases; junction bases not matched to a gene: 6. In DNA form, the CDR3 reads TGCGCCAGCAGCCAAGCCGGGACAGGGTTCCATGAGCAGTTCTTC. It translates to CASSQAGTGFHEQFF.

The rearrangement links TRBV19 to TRBJ2-7; 13 bases are shared with TRBD2. J lost 2 bases, V lost 1 base, and 8 bases had no gene match. This CDR3 has 18 amino acids. From germline, CDR1 is LNHDA and CDR2 SQIVND (reference sequence). The CDR3 loop is CASSIVGTSGTRPYEQYF. CDR3 nucleotide sequence: TGTGCCAGTAGTATAGTTGGGACTAGCGGGACCCGACCCTACGAGCAGTACTTC. The entire variable domain, with the rest obtained from reference TRBV19 and TRBJ2-7, is as follows: DGGITQSPKYLFRKEGQNVTLSCEQNLNHDAMYWYRQDPGQGLRLIYYSQIVNDFQKGDIAEGYSVSREKKESFPLTVTSAQKNPTAFYLCASSIVGTSGTRPYEQYFGPGTRLTVT.